These T cell receptor beta chains were read from a single sample in a study of shared T cell receptors in the human thymus. The repertoire was sequenced with immunoSEQ multiplex PCR; TCRdb's copy has only in-frame clones and lacks some. The sample holds roughly 550,000 clones, 75% to 85% seen once. These data also formed part of another study, on human thymus T cells.

The source material was thymocytes. These receptors were obtained from a boy in the first two years of life with a congenital heart defect. Each CDR3 is given with its conserved first and last residue. The order of the fields is J gene, V gene, CDR3 protein.

TRBJ2-4 | TRBV27 | CASTTNGQGKNIQYF
TRBJ2-7 | TRBV14 | CASSPAGTDSYEQYF
TRBJ2-1 | TRBV7-9 | CASSLGLLAEFEVF
TRBJ2-1 | TRBV30 | CAWMIRGGYNEQFF
TRBJ2-7 | TRBV6-1 | CASSEIGQGNTRYEQYF
TRBJ1-1 | TRBV28 | CASSMVRFTEAFF
TRBJ1-2 | TRBV5-6 | CASSLGGTAWTANYGYTF
TRBJ2-1 | TRBV19 | CASSIQARYFEQFF
TRBJ2-2 | TRBV19 | CASRDGGGEFDTGELFF
TRBJ2-3 | TRBV7-3 | CASSLAVLDYRGTDTQYF
TRBJ2-3 | TRBV4-2 | CASSPWSPVREDIDTQYF
TRBJ2-1 | TRBV19 | CASLGLAGGTSSYNEQFF
TRBJ2-7 | TRBV11-2 | CASSSSPWASGKGYEQYF
TRBJ2-7 | TRBV11-3 | CASSPGGETYEQYF
TRBJ2-1 | TRBV7-8 | CASSPREGSHNEQFF
TRBJ2-7 | TRBV7-9 | CASSLGTRAYEQYF
TRBJ1-2 | TRBV5-1 | CASSLVHDREASYGYTF
TRBJ2-7 | TRBV7-9 | CASSPGGGGYDEQYF
TRBJ2-2 | TRBV6-4 | CASSAGQSTGELFF
TRBJ2-1 | TRBV15 | CATSSHPITNYNEQFF
TRBJ2-2 | TRBV29-1 | CSVRDRDNTGELFF
TRBJ2-1 | TRBV18 | CASSPHRGPFNNEQFF
TRBJ2-7 | TRBV16 | CASSQREPTYEQYF
TRBJ1-4 | TRBV27 | CASRTTGVNEKLFF
TRBJ2-7 | TRBV4-3 | CASSRVSPSWFGEQYF
TRBJ2-7 | TRBV7-2 | CASSLVWQGTYEQYF
TRBJ2-3 | TRBV9 | CASSSTGTSGFTDTQYF
TRBJ2-3 | TRBV5-1 | CASTAGRLTQDTQYF
TRBJ1-1 | TRBV19 | CASSIKAGAYTEAFF
TRBJ2-7 | TRBV7-9 | CASRAEGARYEQYF
TRBJ2-6 | TRBV15 | CATGEGRNSGANVLTF
TRBJ2-5 | TRBV7-9 | CASSSGLADPSTQYF
TRBJ2-1 | TRBV9 | CASSVGPNEQFF
TRBJ2-1 | TRBV30 | CAWTPRLAGAPGANNEQFF
TRBJ2-1 | TRBV27 | CASRTSGDSRDEQFF
TRBJ2-7 | TRBV11-3 | CASSLNPGNYEQYF
TRBJ1-1 | TRBV4-1 | CASSEPKRGQGEAFF
TRBJ2-7 | TRBV15 | CATSRDPKRDSSEQYF
TRBJ2-7 | TRBV27 | CASSSGADYAYEQYF
TRBJ1-2 | TRBV29-1 | CSVRNRVNTF
TRBJ2-3 | TRBV9 | CASRAGTGEKPTDTQYF
TRBJ2-1 | TRBV30 | CAWSVPRLGNEQFF
TRBJ2-7 | TRBV7-6 | CASSLFQRGSSYEQYF
TRBJ2-1 | TRBV6-1 | CAIGGTSINEQFF
TRBJ2-2 | TRBV4-1 | CASSQVKDWAEGTGELFF
TRBJ2-1 | TRBV4-1 | CASSQDFSGRGHEQFF
TRBJ2-4 | TRBV10-3 | CAISDPKPGQGAICGYF
TRBJ1-1 | TRBV6-1 | CASSPYGQGGTEAFF